This record concerns one T cell receptor beta chain sequence. Antigen unknown. This sample was included in a study of T cell repertoires and HLA-DP antigens. At the level of the study: Alloantigens: one with one groove difference and one with about 11 differences versus self. Sorted CD137+CD4+ samples averaged approximately 0.2 ug DNA; pre-culture CD4+ samples, 900 to 1,500 ng.

Pre-culture CD4+ samples were sequenced deeply, targeting some 220,000 T cell genomes. Method: immunoSEQ multiplex PCR; TCRdb's copy keeps in-frame clones and lacks some. The sample includes over 100,000 clones, 80% to 95% of them seen just once. The receptor was isolated from a woman aged 18-29 years in good health and CMV-seronegative. Sequencing used CD4+ T cells from PBMCs.

For the CDR3, the DNA is TGTGCCTGGAGGGCTACCACGATGAACACTGAAGCTTTCTTT. As protein: CAWRATTMNTEAFF. The chain couples TRBV30 to TRBJ1-1; D gene unclear. Germline V gene data show CDR1 as GTSNPN and CDR2 as SVGIG (reference sequence). The germline V and J ends were trimmed by 3 bases and 0 bases, with 11 bases remaining between them. This CDR3 has 14 amino acids.